This T cell receptor beta chain was sequenced in a study of blood T cell repertoires in COVID-19. J gave up 2 bases and V 5 bases, and 19 bases lay outside the gene matches. This CDR3 contains 19 residues. Germline loops: CDR1 SNHLY, CDR2 FYNNEI. Methods used by the authors: Using reference gene primer amplification, nucleated cell counts were estimated. Generated by immunoSEQ multiplex PCR, the TCRdb table keeps only in-frame clones and is missing some. V, J and clone size reflect that table, while D and trimming were determined from the DNA. The sample shows 210,000 or so clones, less than 80% of them seen only once.

The clonotype originates from a man aged 45-65 years who had recovered from COVID-19. The sample taken for sequencing was peripheral blood. This chain uses TRBV2 with TRBJ2-7, with 9 bases matching TRBD2. CDR3: CASSSSTARGGRAAYEQYF. DNA for the CDR3: TGTGCCAGCAGTTCCAGTACTGCGCGGGGCGGGAGGGCCGCCTACGAGCAGTACTTC.